Sequencing of this TCR beta chain was carried out in a study of T cell repertoires in cytomegalovirus infection. About the research overall: Public TCR beta signature analysis indicated the presence of both CMV infection and matching HLA type.

Per germline, CDR1 MNHEY and CDR2 SMNVEV (reference sequence). The CDR3 contains 16 residues. The V end was cut by 4 bases, the J end by 2 bases, with 17 bases between. One entry per CDR3 protein, called by TCRdb with MiXCR from the reads. The profile shows almost 300,000 distinct CDR3 sequences, about 9.1% of them singletons. Source material: PBMCs. This sequence was found in a human donor in good health (CMV status not recorded). Some clones in this sample may be carry-over from other donors' samples. The V and J genes are TRBV27 and TRBJ2-5, with D possibly TRBD1 on 6 matching bases. CDR3 coding DNA: TGTGCCAGCAGTTCAGAGCAGACAGGACGACAAGAGACCCAGTACTTC. Encoded protein: CASSSEQTGRQETQYF.